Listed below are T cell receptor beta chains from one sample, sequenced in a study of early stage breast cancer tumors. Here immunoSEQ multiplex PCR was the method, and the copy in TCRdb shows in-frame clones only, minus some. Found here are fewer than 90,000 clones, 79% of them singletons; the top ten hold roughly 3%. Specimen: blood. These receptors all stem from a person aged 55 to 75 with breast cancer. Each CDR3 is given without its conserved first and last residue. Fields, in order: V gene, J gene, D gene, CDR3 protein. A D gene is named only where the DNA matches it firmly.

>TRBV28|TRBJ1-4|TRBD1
ASRGQGARNEKLF
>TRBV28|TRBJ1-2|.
AGSLVGPNGYGYT
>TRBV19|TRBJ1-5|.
ASREREDWSNQPQH
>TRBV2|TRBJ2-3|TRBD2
ATREGRGTDTQY
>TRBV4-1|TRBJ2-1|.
ASSGQGLYNEQF
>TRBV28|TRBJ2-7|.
ASSFRPSYEQY
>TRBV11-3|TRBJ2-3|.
ASSLGSRTDTQY
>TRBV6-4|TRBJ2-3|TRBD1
ASRGQSTDTQY
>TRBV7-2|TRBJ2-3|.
ASSLLTGTATGTQY
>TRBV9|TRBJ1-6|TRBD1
ASSVSRDRGAINSPLH
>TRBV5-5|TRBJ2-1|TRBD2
ASSLSGTSGKQF
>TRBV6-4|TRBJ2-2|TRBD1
AKILDRGYGELF
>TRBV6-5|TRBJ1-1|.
ASRSGANTEAF